The T cell receptor beta chain under discussion was sequenced for a study of STAT5B mutations in CD4+ large granular lymphocyte leukemia (dated by TCRdb to the early 2020s). Background for the entire study: Where cryopreserved patient cells were available, CD8+ cells were depleted first, followed by selection with anti-CD4 microbeads. TCRbeta repertoires of CD4+ T-cell large granular lymphocyte leukemia patients were compared with those of healthy blood donors. Flow cytometry on FACSCanto II or FACSVerse showed that the purified fractions were more than 95% pure among lymphocytes.

The immunoSEQ assay at survey resolution was used to sequence TCRbeta rearrangements from genomic DNA. The original methods were these. Clonotypes making up more than 5% of the repertoire were considered putative leukemic clones, giving a few dozen such clones in under 30 patients. A lowest detectable productive clonotype frequency of 2.59 x 10-5 was observed in the TCR sequencing data. Only productive TCRbeta rearrangements, meaning sequences that were complete and in-frame, were kept for the analyses. The clonality of each sample was calculated as Simpson clonality in the immunoSEQ Analyzer version 3.0. Based on frequency, clones were grouped as very rare, small, medium, large (1-20%) or hyperexpanded (>20%). Generation probabilities were estimated with OLGA 1.2.3, V-gene circos plots were generated with VDJtools, specificities were searched for in VDJdb, and CDR3 motifs were identified with GLIPH. TCRdb re-hosts the immuneACCESS table, in-frame sequences only. Its copies lack some clones; in the studies checked, an unresolved V gene accounts for under half of them, and the cause for the rest is not known. That table gives V, J and clone size, and the DNA gave D and trimming. For this sample the table gives thousands of clones, of which about 90% were detected only once. Jointly, the top ten make up 50% of the sample.

Concerning this clone: No antigen is known for it. Base qualities are not provided; no much larger clone lies one nucleotide away.

Results the study describes overall, beyond this receptor: Data were not HLA-matched; higher clonality in CD4+ versus CD8+ T-LGLL could reflect the relatively small sample size. The main leukemic clonotypes were found to be private to each patient, although approximately 25% of the main leukemic clonotypes were detected at low frequency in the non-leukemic repertoires of other patients. TRBV06-family usage was enriched among the top patient clones (8/27) compared with healthy controls (2/35). CD4-sorted patient repertoires appeared more clonal than healthy CD4+ repertoires, and this difference persisted after removing the putative leukemic clones. Patient cell sources varied, and just 6 or 7 CD4-sorted patient samples were included in the clonality comparison against healthy controls.

The CD4+ T-LGLL patients were recruited through hematology units in Padova (Italy), Helsinki (Finland) and Shinshu (Japan). Depending on which samples were available, patient samples consisted of bead-purified CD4+, CD4+CD8+, CD57+ or CD56+ fractions, or of unselected PBMC. Deep amplicon sequencing of the same DNA produced somatic STAT5B mutation profiles, and these profiles were combined with the patient TCRbeta data. All TCR-sequenced material derived from peripheral blood: patient blood samples and healthy donor buffy coats. Peripheral blood mononuclear cells were isolated by Ficoll-Hypaque gradient centrifugation. The Gentra Puregene Cell and Tissue kit was used for genomic DNA extraction, and quantification was performed on a Qubit 2.0 fluorometer. Measured from the cysteine to the phenylalanine, the CDR3 is 13 residues long. The read is trimmed to its CDR3 DNA, 39 bases read in frame from base 1. Relative to germline, V is 5 bases shorter and J is 3 bases shorter, with 11 bases between their ends. Per the germline V gene, MDHEN is the CDR1 and SYDVKM is the CDR2.

The receptor chain draws on TRBV28 and TRBJ2-7; the D gene identity is not certain. Sequences were obtained from PBMCs. The receptor was derived from a woman in her sixties or seventies with CD4+ T-cell large granular lymphocyte leukemia. The CDR3 region: CASSPPRRYEQYF. The DNA reads TGTGCCAGCAGTCCCCCTAGGCGCTACGAGCAGTACTTC.